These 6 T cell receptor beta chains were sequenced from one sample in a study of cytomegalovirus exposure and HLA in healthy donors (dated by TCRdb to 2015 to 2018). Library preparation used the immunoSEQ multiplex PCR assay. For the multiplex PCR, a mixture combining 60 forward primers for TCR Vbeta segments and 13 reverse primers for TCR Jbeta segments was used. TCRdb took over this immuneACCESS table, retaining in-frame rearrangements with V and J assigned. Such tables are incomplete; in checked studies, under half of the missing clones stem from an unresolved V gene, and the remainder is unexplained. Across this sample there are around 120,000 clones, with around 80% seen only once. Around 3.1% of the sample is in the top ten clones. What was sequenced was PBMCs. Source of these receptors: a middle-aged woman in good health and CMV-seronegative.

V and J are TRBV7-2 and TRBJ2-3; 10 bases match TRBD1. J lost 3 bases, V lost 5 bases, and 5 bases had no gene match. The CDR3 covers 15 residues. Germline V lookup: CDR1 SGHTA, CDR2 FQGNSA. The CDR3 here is CASSRGQGGTDTQYF. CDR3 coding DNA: TGTGCCAGCAGCCGTGGACAGGGGGGGACAGATACGCAGTATTTT.

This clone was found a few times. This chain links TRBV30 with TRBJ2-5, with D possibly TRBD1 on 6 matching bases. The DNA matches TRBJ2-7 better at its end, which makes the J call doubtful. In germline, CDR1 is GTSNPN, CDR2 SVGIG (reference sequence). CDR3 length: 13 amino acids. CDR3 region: CAWTRDISYEQYF. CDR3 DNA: TGTGCCTGGACCCGGGACATCAGCTACGAGCAGTACTTC.

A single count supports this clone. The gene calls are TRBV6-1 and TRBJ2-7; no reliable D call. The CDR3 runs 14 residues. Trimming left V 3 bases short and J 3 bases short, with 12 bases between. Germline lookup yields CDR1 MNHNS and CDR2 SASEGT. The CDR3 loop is CASSDYSGGYEQYF. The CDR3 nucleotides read TGTGCCAGCAGTGATTACTCGGGTGGCTACGAGCAGTACTTC.

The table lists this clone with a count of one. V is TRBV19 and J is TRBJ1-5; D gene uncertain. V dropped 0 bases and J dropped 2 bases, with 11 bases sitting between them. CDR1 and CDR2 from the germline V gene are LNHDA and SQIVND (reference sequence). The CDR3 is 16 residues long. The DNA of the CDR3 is TGTGCCAGTAGTATAGATCGATTCCCGGGCAATCAGCCCCAGCATTTT. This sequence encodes CASSIDRFPGNQPQHF.

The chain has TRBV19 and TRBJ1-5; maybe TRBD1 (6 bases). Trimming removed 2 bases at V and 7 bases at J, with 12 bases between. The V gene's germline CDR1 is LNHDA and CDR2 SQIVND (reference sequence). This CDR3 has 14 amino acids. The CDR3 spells CASSIPGANQPQHF. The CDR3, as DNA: TGTGCCAGTAGTATACCAGGGGCGAACCAGCCCCAGCATTTT.

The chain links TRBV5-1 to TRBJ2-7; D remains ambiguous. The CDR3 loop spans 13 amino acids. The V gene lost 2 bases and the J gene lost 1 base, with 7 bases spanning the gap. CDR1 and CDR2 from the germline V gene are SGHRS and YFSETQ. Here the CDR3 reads CASSFSYSYEQYF. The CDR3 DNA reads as TGCGCCAGCAGCTTCTCCTATTCCTACGAGCAGTACTTC.